Listed here are 9 T cell receptor beta chains from one sample, sequenced in a study of identical twins. Each CDR3 protein is one row after TCRdb ran MiXCR on the 5' RACE reads. Seen here are around 1.7 million distinct CDR3 sequences, 32% observed once, and the top ten hold about 0.25%. Sequencing was performed on cord blood. These receptors came from a newborn girl in good health.

The rearrangement uses TRBV6-5 and TRBJ1-4; TRBD1 matches at 8 bases. V was clipped by 0 bases and J by 3 bases; unmatched bases: 6. The CDR3 contains 17 residues. Germline loops: CDR1 MNHEY, CDR2 SVGAGI. CDR3: CASSYSQGAPANEKLFF. CDR3 bases: TGTGCCAGCAGTTACTCCCAGGGGGCGCCGGCTAATGAAAAACTGTTTTTT.

On this clonotype itself: A single base separates this from a much larger clone, so it may be a read error. The CDR3 coding sequence is TGTGCCAGCAGTCGACAGGGGATCTATGGCTACACCTTC. Its protein is CASSRQGIYGYTF. The chain combines TRBV28 with TRBJ1-2; 8 positions agree with TRBD1. Germline assignment: CDR1 MDHEN and CDR2 SYDVKM. The length of the CDR3 is 13 residues. The ends lost 5 bases at V and 4 bases at J; junction bases unmatched: 3.

This clonotype appeared a single time. The junction differs from germline at one of its ends, possibly a read error. The rearrangement uses TRBV4-2 and TRBJ1-1; 9 nucleotides align to TRBD1. Germline V gene data show CDR1 as LGHNA and CDR2 as YNFKEQ. This CDR3 has 15 residues. The CDR3 is CASSQAGTGNIEAFF. The DNA of the CDR3 is TGTGCCAGCAGCCAAGCAGGGACAGGGAACATTGAAGCTTTCTTT.

The J gene is TRBJ1-1, the V gene TRBV20-1; TRBD1 aligns across 7 bases. Unmatched junction bases numbered 8, after V lost 1 base and J lost 3 bases. Germline loops: CDR1 DFQATT, CDR2 SNEGSKA (reference sequence). The CDR3 runs 15 residues. The CDR3 spells CSARAPGGRDTEAFF. The CDR3 DNA follows: TGCAGTGCTAGAGCACCAGGGGGGAGGGACACTGAAGCTTTCTTT.

With regard to this clonotype: A single base separates this from a much larger clone, so it may be a read error. This chain connects TRBV29-1 to TRBJ2-5, with D perhaps matching TRBD1 (6 bases). The end of the DNA fits TRBJ2-1 better, so the J call may be wrong. The CDR3 extends over 13 amino acids. Germline values: CDR1 SQVTM, CDR2 ANQGSEA. The CDR3 DNA follows: TGCAGCGTTGAGAGGACAGTCCAAGAGACCCAGTTCTTC. Translation: CSVERTVQETQFF.

The gene calls are TRBV7-2 and TRBJ1-6; D gene ambiguous. The CDR3 covers 16 residues. V lost 5 bases and J 0 bases, leaving 11 bases between the germline ends. Germline V gene lookup returns CDR1 SGHTA and CDR2 FQGNSA. The CDR3 loop is CASSPQPSSYNSPLHF. Written as DNA, the CDR3 is TGTGCCAGCAGCCCTCAGCCAAGCTCCTATAATTCACCCCTCCACTTT.

Concerning this clonotype itself: A much larger clone differs from this one at a single base, so this may be a read error. The chain recombines TRBV29-1 with TRBJ2-7; D not certain. The CDR3 contains 11 residues. V was shortened by 8 bases and J by 4 bases, with 12 bases between the two germline ends. Germline-derived CDR1 and CDR2 are SQVTM and ANQGSEA. In DNA, the CDR3 is TGCAGCTTTCCAACAGTTTACGAGCAGTACTTC. It specifies CSFPTVYEQYF.

This clonotype was seen a handful of times. V gene TRBV20-1 combines with J gene TRBJ2-1; tentative D call: TRBD2 (5 bases). V lost 6 bases and J 7 bases, leaving 13 bases between the germline ends. Per germline, CDR1 DFQATT and CDR2 SNEGSKA (reference sequence). This CDR3 has 12 residues. The CDR3 DNA sequence: TGCAGTGCACCGACTAACGGGAATGAGCAGTTCTTC. Protein sequence: CSAPTNGNEQFF.

In this sample, this clonotype turned up a few times. J is TRBJ1-6 and V is TRBV7-2; D unclear. Deletions cut 2 bases from V and 7 bases from J, with 12 bases between. Per germline, CDR1 SGHTA and CDR2 FQGNSA. The CDR3 is 15 residues long. The CDR3 loop reads CASSLRGSGNSPLHF. The DNA of the CDR3 is TGTGCCAGCAGCTTACGCGGGTCGGGGAATTCACCCCTCCACTTT.